This entry lists 22 T cell receptor beta chains sequenced from one sample in a study of regulatory T cells in long-lasting Graves disease. Noted time point: newly diagnosed GD, antithyroid drugs for less than 3 months. Following extraction of RNA from PBMCs, that RNA was used to make the TCR library. Arm-PCR of CDR3 regions with iRepertoire HTBI primers generated TCR beta libraries. A single record per CDR3 protein comes from TCRdb applying MiXCR to the multiplex PCR reads. The sample has 420,000 or so distinct CDR3 sequences, 15% to 20% seen once. The same specimen was also included in a second study, on T cells in Graves' hyperthyroidism and ophthalmopathy.

The material sequenced was peripheral blood mononuclear cells (PBMCs), taken at new diagnosis, from a patient treated with antithyroid drugs. All receptors derive from a woman between 18 and 29 years old with Graves disease.

The V gene is TRBV19, the J gene TRBJ2-7; D uncertain. V gave up 3 bases and J gave up 3 bases, with 9 bases separating them. The CDR3 totals 13 residues. Germline V gives CDR1 LNHDA, CDR2 SQIVND (reference sequence). CDR3 region: CASSIGQSYEQYF. In DNA form, the CDR3 reads TGTGCCAGTAGTATCGGTCAAAGCTACGAGCAGTACTTC.

This clonotype was seen at least ten times. V usage is TRBV20-1 and J usage is TRBJ2-7, with 10 bases identical to TRBD1. The CDR3 has 15 residues. V dropped 1 base and J dropped 5; count of bases not matched to a gene: 8. Germline assignment: CDR1 DFQATT and CDR2 SNEGSKA (reference sequence). CDR3 protein: CSARAHPDRGNEQYF. The CDR3 region has the DNA TGCAGTGCTAGAGCTCACCCGGACAGGGGGAACGAGCAGTACTTC.

The sample holds many counts of this clonotype. The rearrangement joins TRBV12-3 or TRBV12-4 to TRBJ2-5, with D unresolved. Trimming took 0 bases from V and 5 from J, leaving 10 bases between them. CDR3 length: 14 amino acids. In nucleotides, the CDR3 is TGTGCCAGCAGTTTAGCTGGACGATCCGAGACCCAGTACTTC. The encoded protein is CASSLAGRSETQYF.

This clonotype occurred many times. The chain uses TRBV25-1 and TRBJ2-7, with D perhaps TRBD1 or TRBD2 (5 bases each). Trimming shortened V by 8 bases and J by 0 bases, and 14 bases separated the two germline ends. Germline CDR1 and CDR2: MGHDK and SYGVNS. There are 14 residues in the CDR3. The CDR3 here is CASSPAGTSYEQYF. The CDR3 DNA is TGTGCCAGCTCTCCTGCAGGGACCTCCTACGAGCAGTACTTC.

The rearrangement uses TRBV20-1 and TRBJ2-4; possibly TRBD2 for D (6 bases). Per germline, CDR1 DFQATT and CDR2 SNEGSKA (reference sequence). The CDR3 runs 17 residues. V was shortened by 3 bases and J by 0 bases, with 18 bases between the two germline ends. The CDR3 is CSARKEGVGVAKNIQYF. CDR3 bases: TGCAGTGCTAGGAAGGAGGGTGTGGGGGTAGCCAAAAACATTCAGTACTTC.

This clonotype was counted between two and nine times. The J gene is TRBJ1-4, the V gene TRBV5-1; D gene uncertain. Trimming stripped 1 base from V and 4 bases from J, with 14 bases between. The CDR3 is 16 amino acids. Per the germline V gene, CDR1 is SGHRS and CDR2 is YFSETQ. CDR3: CASSLSRDRGNEKLFF. For the CDR3, the DNA is TGCGCCAGCAGCTTGTCCCGGGATCGTGGTAATGAAAAACTGTTTTTT.

This clonotype came up many times. The rearrangement uses TRBV20-1 and TRBJ1-2; 8 positions match TRBD1. V lost 5 bases and J lost 5; bases outside the gene matches: 7. Germline loops: CDR1 DFQATT, CDR2 SNEGSKA (reference sequence). This CDR3 contains 13 residues. DNA of the CDR3: TGCAGTGCTCCAAGAACAGGGGGGTATGGCTACACCTTC. As protein: CSAPRTGGYGYTF.

This clonotype was counted at least ten times. V usage is TRBV25-1 and J usage is TRBJ2-1; no reliable D call. Germline V gene data show CDR1 as MGHDK and CDR2 as SYGVNS. The V end was cut by 4 bases, the J end by 4 bases, with 11 bases between. The CDR3 has 14 residues. The CDR3: CASSALPAYNEQFF. The CDR3, as DNA: TGTGCCAGCAGTGCCCTTCCGGCTTACAATGAGCAGTTCTTC.

The chain carries TRBV7-8 and TRBJ2-3, with 11 positions matching TRBD2. CDR1 SGHVS and CDR2 FQNEAQ come from the germline V gene. CDR3 length: 17 amino acids. Trimming at V came to 0 bases and at J to 3 bases, leaving 5 bases not matched to a gene. The DNA of the CDR3 is TGTGCCAGCAGCTTAGCGGCGATAGCGGGAGGGACAGATACGCAGTATTTT. It is translated as CASSLAAIAGGTDTQYF.

This clonotype was seen many times. The chain is built from TRBV5-1 and TRBJ2-1, with D tentatively TRBD2 (6 bases). Trimming stripped 4 bases from V and 0 bases from J, with 14 bases between. CDR3 length: 16 residues. CDR1 and CDR2 (germline): SGHRS, YFSETQ. CDR3 loop: CASSAGRGSSYNEQFF. As DNA, the CDR3 is TGCGCCAGCAGCGCCGGACGGGGGAGCTCCTACAATGAGCAGTTCTTC.

This clonotype has at least ten counts. This chain joins TRBV6-5 and TRBJ2-7; 10 bases agree with TRBD2. CDR1 is MNHEY and CDR2 is SVGAGI in the germline V gene. V trimming: 2 bases; J trimming: 7 bases; junction bases outside the gene matches: 8. This CDR3 region has 15 residues. The DNA for the CDR3 is TGTGCCAGCAGTTACGTCCCGGGACTAGCGCTGGAGCAGTACTTC. It codes for CASSYVPGLALEQYF.

This clonotype was recorded at least ten times. V usage is TRBV7-2 and J usage is TRBJ1-1; D possibly corresponds to TRBD1 (5 bases). The germline V gene has CDR1 SGHTA and CDR2 FQGNSA. CDR3 length: 15 residues. The V gene lost 3 bases and the J gene lost 1 base, with 12 bases spanning the gap. CDR3 in amino acids: CASSFQGRGNTEAFF. DNA of the CDR3: TGTGCCAGCAGCTTCCAAGGGAGGGGGAACACTGAAGCTTTCTTT.

The chain is built from TRBV5-4 and TRBJ1-2; the D is unclear. V lost 5 bases and J lost 4, with 15 bases in between. Germline-derived CDR1 and CDR2 are SGHNT and YYREEE (reference sequence). The CDR3 length is 14 residues. CDR3 bases: TGTGCCAGCAGGAAGCAGAGTGCTCCCTATGGCTACACCTTC. This sequence encodes CASRKQSAPYGYTF.

This clonotype showed up many times. The chain employs TRBV27 and TRBJ1-2; D perhaps matches TRBD1 (5 bases). Looked up from germline, CDR1 is MNHEY and CDR2 is SMNVEV (reference sequence). Trimming removed 6 bases from V and 3 bases from J, with 11 bases in between. The CDR3 length is 13 residues. The CDR3 loop is CASSSGYDYGYTF. The CDR3 region has the DNA TGTGCCAGCAGCTCAGGGTACGACTATGGCTACACCTTC.

The chain joins TRBV5-1 to TRBJ2-1; D is perhaps TRBD2 (6 bases). The V and J ends lost 4 bases and 6 bases respectively, with 14 bases between them. This CDR3 has 14 amino acids. Germline values: CDR1 SGHRS, CDR2 YFSETQ. CDR3 sequence reads: CASSETPGVNEQFF. The CDR3 nucleotides read TGCGCCAGCAGCGAGACTCCGGGGGTCAATGAGCAGTTCTTC.

This clonotype was counted a few times. The chain is built from TRBV4-3 and TRBJ1-5; unclear D gene. Germline CDR1 is LGHNA and CDR2 is YSLEER. There are 16 residues in the CDR3. V dropped 0 bases and J dropped 4 bases, with 13 bases sitting between them. CDR3 DNA sequence: TGCGCCAGCAGCCAAGATTCGTCGATTTTGAATCAGCCCCAGCATTTT. Protein sequence: CASSQDSSILNQPQHF.

This clonotype was counted many times. The chain joins TRBV5-1 to TRBJ1-1; D unclear. The CDR3 is 13 residues long. The ends were cut back, 4 bases at V and 6 bases at J, with 13 bases in the middle. Germline loops: CDR1 SGHRS, CDR2 YFSETQ. CDR3 bases: TGCGCCAGCAGCGAGGGCCGCATGTCTGAAGCTTTCTTT. This translates into CASSEGRMSEAFF.

This clonotype was observed once. The CDR3 protein is CASSPRTGGGDEKLFF. DNA for the CDR3: TGTGCCAGCAGTCCTCGGACAGGTGGCGGTGATGAAAAACTGTTTTTT. V and J are TRBV27 and TRBJ1-4, with 7 bases lining up with TRBD1. V lost 5 bases to trimming and J lost 6 bases; unmatched junction nucleotides: 12. CDR1 is MNHEY, CDR2 SMNVEV, per germline (reference sequence). CDR3 length: 16 residues.

This clonotype was picked up many times. The chain employs TRBV5-1 and TRBJ2-1; a weak D match, TRBD2 (6 bases). The CDR3 covers 13 residues. The V end was cut by 4 bases, the J end by 8 bases, with 13 bases between. Per germline, CDR1 SGHRS and CDR2 YFSETQ. The DNA for the CDR3 is TGCGCCAGCAGCGCGGGACCCCCCCATGAGCAGTTCTTC. Translation: CASSAGPPHEQFF.

The table lists this clonotype with many counts. The chain recombines TRBV3-1 with TRBJ1-2, with D possibly being TRBD1 (6 bases). CDR3 length: 13 residues. Deletions cut 4 bases from V and 4 bases from J, with 10 bases between. Germline CDR1 reads LGHDT; CDR2 reads YNNKEL (reference sequence). DNA of the CDR3: TGTGCCAGCAGCCGTGGACAGTCCTATGGCTACACCTTC. This sequence encodes CASSRGQSYGYTF.

At least ten counts were recorded for this clonotype. The chain uses TRBV12-3 or TRBV12-4 and TRBJ2-1; 11 positions agree with TRBD2. This CDR3 spans 15 amino acids. The V segment lost 5 bases and the J segment 9 bases; nucleotides outside the gene matches: 9. CDR3 sequence: CASSPGTSGWGEQFF. The CDR3 coding sequence is TGTGCCAGCAGTCCGGGGACTAGCGGATGGGGTGAGCAGTTCTTC.

This clonotype was detected a few times. The chain combines TRBV30 with TRBJ2-7, with D hard to call. Germline V gene data show CDR1 as GTSNPN and CDR2 as SVGIG (reference sequence). V lost 3 bases, J lost 3 bases, and 9 bases lay in between. CDR3 size: 12 residues. The CDR3 nucleotides are TGTGCCTGGAGCCCAGAGAGCTACGAGCAGTACTTC. Translated, it gives CAWSPESYEQYF. Supplemented by reference TRBV30 and TRBJ2-7, the full variable domain reads SQTIHQWPATLVQPVGSPLSLECTVEGTSNPNLYWYRQAAGRGLQLLFYSVGIGQISSEVPQNLSASRPQDRQFILSSKKLLLSDSGFYLCAWSPESYEQYFGPGTRLTVT.